This T cell receptor beta chain was recovered during a study of cytomegalovirus exposure and HLA in healthy donors. The PCR was carried out with 60 Vbeta primers and 13 Jbeta primers. Using immunoSEQ multiplex PCR, the repertoire was profiled, and TCRdb retains in-frame clones only, with some absent. Found here are fewer than 250,000 clones, about 80% of them singletons; the top ten hold roughly 10%. CDR3 length: 14 amino acids. J gave up 2 bases and V 8 bases, and 5 bases lay outside the gene matches. Germline CDR1 is SNHLY and CDR2 is FYNNEI. The sample was PBMCs. This sequence originates from a woman between 45 and 65 years old in good health and CMV-seropositive. The chain carries TRBV2 and TRBJ2-2; 7 bases are a match to TRBD1. In nucleotides, the CDR3 is TGTGCCAGCGCAGGACAGGTCAACACCGGGGAGCTGTTTTTT. Its protein is CASAGQVNTGELFF.